This TCR beta chain is drawn from a study of Ad26.COV2.S vaccination and SARS-CoV-2 variants. The overall study: Once or twice, 56 days apart, Ad26.COV2.S was delivered intramuscularly. Points from the study as a whole: Post-vaccination breadth of spike-specific CD8+ and CD4+ T cell responses was reportedly substantial. Placebo recipients trailed vaccine recipients in spike-specific TCR breadth.

V was pared by 6 bases and J by 4 bases, with 12 bases between. CDR1 MRHNA and CDR2 SNTAGT come from the germline V gene. The CDR3 length is 13 residues. With regard to this clone: Its antigen is not known.

The repertoire was sequenced with immunoSEQ multiplex PCR; TCRdb's copy has only in-frame clones and lacks some. The sample lists a few hundred thousand clones, under 90% occurring once. Indicated treatment: 19 received Ad26.COV2.S at low or high dose, single or two shots; about five received placebo; per-sample allocation not given. Samples analyzed were those drawn on day 63 after the first vaccine or placebo injection. This TCR was sampled from a person between 18 and 65 years old who received the Ad26.COV2.S COVID-19 vaccine or a placebo. Sequenced material: peripheral blood, taken in a trial of Ad26.COV2.S vaccine versus placebo. The chain carries TRBV6-4 and TRBJ1-1, with a possible D match to TRBD1 (5 bases). The CDR3: CASRDQGSTEAFF. The CDR3 DNA follows: TGTGCCAGCAGAGATCAGGGTAGCACTGAAGCTTTCTTT.